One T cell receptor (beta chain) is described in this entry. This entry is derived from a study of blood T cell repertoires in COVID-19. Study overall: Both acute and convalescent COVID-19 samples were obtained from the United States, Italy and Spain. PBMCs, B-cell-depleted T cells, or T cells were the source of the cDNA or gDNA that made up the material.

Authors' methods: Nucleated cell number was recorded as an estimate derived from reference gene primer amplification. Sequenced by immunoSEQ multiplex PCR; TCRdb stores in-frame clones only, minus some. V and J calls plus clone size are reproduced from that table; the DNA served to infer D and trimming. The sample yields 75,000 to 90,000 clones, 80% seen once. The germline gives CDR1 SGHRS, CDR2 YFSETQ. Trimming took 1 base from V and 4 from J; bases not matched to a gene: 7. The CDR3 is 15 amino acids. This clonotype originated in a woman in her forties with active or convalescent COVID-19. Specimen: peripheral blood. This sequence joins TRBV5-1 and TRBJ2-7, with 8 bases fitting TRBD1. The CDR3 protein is CASSLSPDRGYEQYF. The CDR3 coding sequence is TGCGCCAGCAGCTTGTCACCCGACAGGGGATACGAGCAGTACTTC. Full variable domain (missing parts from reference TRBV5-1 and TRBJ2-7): KAGVTQTPRYLIKTRGQQVTLSCSPISGHRSVSWYQQTPGQGLQFLFEYFSETQRNKGNFPGRFSGRQFSNSRSEMNVSTLELGDSALYLCASSLSPDRGYEQYFGPGTRLTVT.